This TCR beta chain was recovered during a study of T-cell memory formation after mild COVID-19. Via MiXCR, TCRdb re-called the 5' RACE reads, giving one row per CDR3 protein. Of 580,000 or so distinct CDR3 sequences detected, 17% appear once; the ten largest clones hold less than 10%. Sequenced input: PBMCs or a T cell subset sorted from them (not recorded which). This receptor was obtained from an adult woman who had mild COVID-19 (a few samples of this study predate the infection). Cell type and time point are not known.

The CDR3 is CASSFSGTSDTQYF. DNA for the CDR3: TGTGCCAGCAGCTTTAGCGGAACCTCAGATACGCAGTATTTT. V gene TRBV7-3 combines with J gene TRBJ2-3; possible D gene TRBD2, 6 bases. With 3 bases removed from V and 4 bases from J, the gap between germline ends came to 11 bases. From germline, CDR1 is SGHTA and CDR2 FQGTGA. The CDR3 covers 14 residues.